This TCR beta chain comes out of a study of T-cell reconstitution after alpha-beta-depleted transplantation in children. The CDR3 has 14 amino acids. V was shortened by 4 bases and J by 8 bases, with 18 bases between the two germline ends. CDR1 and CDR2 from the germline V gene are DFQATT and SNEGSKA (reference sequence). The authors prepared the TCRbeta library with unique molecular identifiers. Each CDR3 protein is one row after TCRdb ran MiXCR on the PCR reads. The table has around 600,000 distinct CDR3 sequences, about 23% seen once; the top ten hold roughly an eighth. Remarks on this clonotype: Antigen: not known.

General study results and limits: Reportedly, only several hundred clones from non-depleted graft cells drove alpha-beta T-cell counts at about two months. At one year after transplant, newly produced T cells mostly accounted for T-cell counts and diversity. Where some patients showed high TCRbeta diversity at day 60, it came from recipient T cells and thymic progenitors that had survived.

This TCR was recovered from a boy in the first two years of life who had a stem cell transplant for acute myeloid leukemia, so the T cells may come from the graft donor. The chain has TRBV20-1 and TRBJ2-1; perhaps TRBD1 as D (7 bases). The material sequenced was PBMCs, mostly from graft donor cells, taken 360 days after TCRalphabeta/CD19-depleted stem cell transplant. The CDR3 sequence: CSATGGLSVDEQFF. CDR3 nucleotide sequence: TGCAGTGCTACAGGGGGGCTTAGTGTAGATGAGCAGTTCTTC.